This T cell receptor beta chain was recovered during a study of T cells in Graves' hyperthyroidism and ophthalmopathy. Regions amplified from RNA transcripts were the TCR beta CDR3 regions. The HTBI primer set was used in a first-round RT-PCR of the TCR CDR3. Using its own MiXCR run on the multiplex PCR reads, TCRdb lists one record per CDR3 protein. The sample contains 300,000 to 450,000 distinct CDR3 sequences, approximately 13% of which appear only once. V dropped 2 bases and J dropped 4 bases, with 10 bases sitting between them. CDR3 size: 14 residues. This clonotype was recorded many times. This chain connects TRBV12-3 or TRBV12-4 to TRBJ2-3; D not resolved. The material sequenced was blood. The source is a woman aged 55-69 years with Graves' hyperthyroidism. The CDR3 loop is CASSLMATPDTQYF. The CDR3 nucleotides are TGTGCCAGCAGTTTAATGGCTACTCCAGATACGCAGTATTTT.